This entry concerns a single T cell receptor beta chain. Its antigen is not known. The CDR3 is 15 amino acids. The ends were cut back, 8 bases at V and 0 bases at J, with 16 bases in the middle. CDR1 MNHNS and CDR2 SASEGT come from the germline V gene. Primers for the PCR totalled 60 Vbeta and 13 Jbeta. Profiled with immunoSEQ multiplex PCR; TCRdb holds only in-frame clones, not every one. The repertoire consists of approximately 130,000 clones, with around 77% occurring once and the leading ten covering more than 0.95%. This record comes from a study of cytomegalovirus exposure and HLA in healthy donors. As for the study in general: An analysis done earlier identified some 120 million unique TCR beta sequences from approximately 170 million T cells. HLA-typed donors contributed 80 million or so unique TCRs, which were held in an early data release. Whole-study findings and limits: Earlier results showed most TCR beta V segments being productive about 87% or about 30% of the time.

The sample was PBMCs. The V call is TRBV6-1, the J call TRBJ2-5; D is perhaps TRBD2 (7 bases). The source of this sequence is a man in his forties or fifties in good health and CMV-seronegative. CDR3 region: CASARGSGYQETQYF. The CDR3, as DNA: TGTGCCAGCGCCAGGGGTAGCGGGTACCAAGAGACCCAGTACTTC.